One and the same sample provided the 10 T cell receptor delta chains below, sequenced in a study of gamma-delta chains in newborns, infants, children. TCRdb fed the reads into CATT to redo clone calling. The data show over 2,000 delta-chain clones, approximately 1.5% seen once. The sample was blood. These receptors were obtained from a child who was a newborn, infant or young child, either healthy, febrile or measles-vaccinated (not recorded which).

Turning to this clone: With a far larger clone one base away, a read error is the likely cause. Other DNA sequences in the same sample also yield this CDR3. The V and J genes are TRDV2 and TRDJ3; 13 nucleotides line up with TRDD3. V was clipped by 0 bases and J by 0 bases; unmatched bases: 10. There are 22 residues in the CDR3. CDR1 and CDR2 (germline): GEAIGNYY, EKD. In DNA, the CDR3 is TGTGCCTGTGACACCTCATTACTGGGGGATACGCCCAGCTCCTGGGACACCCGACAGATGTTTTTC. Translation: CACDTSLLGDTPSSWDTRQMFF.

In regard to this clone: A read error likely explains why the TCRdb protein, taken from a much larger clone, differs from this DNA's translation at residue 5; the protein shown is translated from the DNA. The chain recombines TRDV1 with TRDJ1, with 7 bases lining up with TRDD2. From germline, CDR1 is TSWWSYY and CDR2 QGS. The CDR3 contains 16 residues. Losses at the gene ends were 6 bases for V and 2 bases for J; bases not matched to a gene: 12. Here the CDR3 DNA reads TGTGCTCTTGGTCGTCTTCCTATGAAAACAACCGATAAACTCATCTTT. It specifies CALGRLPMKTTDKLIF.

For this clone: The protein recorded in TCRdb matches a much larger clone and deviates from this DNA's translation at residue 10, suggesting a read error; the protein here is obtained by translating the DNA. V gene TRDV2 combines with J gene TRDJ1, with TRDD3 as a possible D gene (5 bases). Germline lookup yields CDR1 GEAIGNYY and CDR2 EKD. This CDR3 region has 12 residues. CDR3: CACEGLGGKPIF. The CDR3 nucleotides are TGTGCCTGTGAAGGATTAGGGGGTAAACCCATCTTT.

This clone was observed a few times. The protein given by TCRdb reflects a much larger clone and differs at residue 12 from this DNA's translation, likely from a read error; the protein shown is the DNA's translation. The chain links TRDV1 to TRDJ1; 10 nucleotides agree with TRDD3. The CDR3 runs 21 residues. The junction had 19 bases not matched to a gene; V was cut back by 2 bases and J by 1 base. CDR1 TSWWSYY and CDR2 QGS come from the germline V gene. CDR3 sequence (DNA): TGTGCTCTTGGGGAAGTCCCTTTTTACTGGGGGATGTCGCGATCCACCGATAAACTCATCTTT. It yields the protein CALGEVPFYWGMSRSTDKLIF.

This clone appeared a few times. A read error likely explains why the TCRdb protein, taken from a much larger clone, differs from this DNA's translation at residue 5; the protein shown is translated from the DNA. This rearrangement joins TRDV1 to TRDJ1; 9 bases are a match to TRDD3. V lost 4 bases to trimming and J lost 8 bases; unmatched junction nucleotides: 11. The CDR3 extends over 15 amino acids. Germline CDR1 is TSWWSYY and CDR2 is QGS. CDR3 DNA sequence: TGTGCTCTTGGGGGTCCCTGTCTGGGGGATTGCAAACTCATCTTT. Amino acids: CALGGPCLGDCKLIF.

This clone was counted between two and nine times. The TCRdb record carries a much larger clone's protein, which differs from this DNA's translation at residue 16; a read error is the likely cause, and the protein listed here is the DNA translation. CDR3 sequence: CACDTYPTKYWGIQYADKLIF. The CDR3, as DNA: TGTGCCTGTGACACCTATCCTACGAAGTACTGGGGGATACAGTACGCCGATAAACTCATCTTT. The chain uses TRDV2 and TRDJ1; 12 bases map to TRDD3. V lost 0 bases, J lost 3 bases, and 19 bases stayed unmatched. This CDR3 region has 21 residues. Germline values: CDR1 GEAIGNYY, CDR2 EKD.

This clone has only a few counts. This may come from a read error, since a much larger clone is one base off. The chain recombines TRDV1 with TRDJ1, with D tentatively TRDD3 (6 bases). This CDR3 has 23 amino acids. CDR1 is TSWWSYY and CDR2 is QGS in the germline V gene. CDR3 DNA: TGTGCTCTTGGGGATCGGACTCTTCCCCTATGGTACTGGGCAGCGTCGGGGACCGGTAAACTCATCTTT. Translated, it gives CALGDRTLPLWYWAASGTGKLIF.

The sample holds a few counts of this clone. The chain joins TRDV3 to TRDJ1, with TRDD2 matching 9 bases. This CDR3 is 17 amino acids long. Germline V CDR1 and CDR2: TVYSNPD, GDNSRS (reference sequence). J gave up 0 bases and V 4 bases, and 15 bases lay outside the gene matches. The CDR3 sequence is CASSFLLRSVDTDKLIF. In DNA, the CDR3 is TGTGCCTCCTCCTTCCTACTAAGGTCCGTGGACACCGATAAACTCATCTTT.

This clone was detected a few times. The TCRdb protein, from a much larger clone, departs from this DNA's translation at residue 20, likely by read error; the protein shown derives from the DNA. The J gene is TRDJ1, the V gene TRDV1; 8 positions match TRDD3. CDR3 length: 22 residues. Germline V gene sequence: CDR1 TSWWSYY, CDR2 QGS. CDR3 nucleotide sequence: TGTGCTCTTGGGGAATGTCCCCCCCACCTAAACTGGGGGGTCGGGTACACCGATAAACCCATCTTT. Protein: CALGECPPHLNWGVGYTDKPIF.

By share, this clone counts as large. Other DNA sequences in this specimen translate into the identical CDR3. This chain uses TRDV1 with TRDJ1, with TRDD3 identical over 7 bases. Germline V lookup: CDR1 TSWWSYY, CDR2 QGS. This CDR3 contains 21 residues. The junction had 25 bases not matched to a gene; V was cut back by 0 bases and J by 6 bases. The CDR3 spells CALGELALPSRCLLGENKLIF. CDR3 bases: TGTGCTCTTGGGGAACTGGCTCTCCCATCCCGATGCCTTTTGGGGGAGAATAAACTCATCTTT.